The following is a TCR beta chain sequence with its context. Its matching antigen is unknown. The TCR library protocol attached unique molecular identifiers to the individual cDNA molecules. TCRdb re-analysed the 5' RACE reads in MiXCR, keeping a single row per CDR3 protein. This sample has 25,000 to 35,000 distinct CDR3 sequences, with roughly 3.9% found just once. The CDR3 runs to 16 residues. Germline assignment: CDR1 SNHLY and CDR2 FYNNEI. V was trimmed by 7 bases and J by 1 base, leaving 19 bases between them. The data derive from a study of early T cells in non-severe SARS-CoV-2 infection. Whole-study findings and limits: Matching with VDJdb favored anti-spike CD8 responses (missing private and CD4 specificities).

Sequences were obtained from whole blood. This sequence joins TRBV2 and TRBJ1-1; perhaps TRBD1 as D (6 bases). This TCR came from an adult who was a healthcare worker with PCR-confirmed SARS-CoV-2 infection or an uninfected control (not recorded which). The CDR3 region is CASTKLDREKNTEAFF. CDR3 nucleotides: TGTGCCAGCACCAAACTGGACAGAGAGAAGAACACTGAAGCTTTCTTT.